These 27 T cell receptor beta chains were sequenced from one sample in a study of T-cell reconstitution after alpha-beta-depleted transplantation in children. Preparing the TCRbeta library involved the use of unique molecular identifiers. A single record per CDR3 protein comes from TCRdb applying MiXCR to the PCR reads. The sample records 200,000 to 250,000 distinct CDR3 sequences, about 12% being singletons. The sequencing used PBMCs from the stem cell graft donor, collected from the stem cell graft. The receptors shown here come from a human donor who donated a stem cell graft to a child with acute lymphoblastic leukemia.

This clonotype was counted many times. The chain is built from TRBV4-3 and TRBJ1-5; no clear D. Looked up from germline, CDR1 is LGHNA and CDR2 is YSLEER. V lost 0 bases, J lost 6 bases, and 12 bases lay in between. The CDR3 is 15 residues long. This chain's CDR3 is CASSQELYLRQPQHF. The CDR3 nucleotides read TGCGCCAGCAGCCAAGAGCTATATCTCCGTCAGCCCCAGCATTTT.

This clonotype was seen at least ten times. The gene calls are TRBV7-9 and TRBJ2-3, with D hard to call. The CDR3 has 16 amino acids. The germline CDR1 and CDR2 sequences are SEHNR and FQNEAQ (reference sequence). The V gene lost 0 bases and the J gene lost 0 bases, with 10 bases spanning the gap. CDR3 amino acids: CASSLADGRSTDTQYF. The CDR3 coding sequence is TGTGCCAGCAGCTTAGCGGACGGACGGAGCACAGATACGCAGTATTTT.

Many counts were recorded for this clonotype. CDR3 DNA: TGTGCCAGCAGCTTAGTACGAGGAGAAGCTTTCTTT. Protein product: CASSLVRGEAFF. The chain links TRBV7-2 to TRBJ1-1; no reliable D call. Trimming left V 1 base short and J 8 bases short, with 8 bases between. The CDR3 is 12 amino acids. Germline loops: CDR1 SGHTA, CDR2 FQGNSA.

There are many counts of this clonotype. The rearrangement links TRBV5-6 to TRBJ2-3; a weak D match, TRBD2 (7 bases). Germline-derived CDR1 and CDR2 are SGHDT and YYEEEE. There are 17 residues in the CDR3. V dropped 1 base and J dropped 1 base, with 16 bases sitting between them. CDR3 protein: CASSLWAGARRTDTQYF. Written as DNA, the CDR3 is TGTGCCAGCAGCTTGTGGGCGGGGGCGCGTCGCACAGATACGCAGTATTTT.

In regard to this clonotype: This could be a read error, since a much larger clone is one nucleotide away. The chain joins TRBV4-2 to TRBJ2-5; possible D gene TRBD2, 6 bases. Germline V gene data show CDR1 as LGHNA and CDR2 as YNFKEQ. Trimming removed 4 bases at V and 3 bases at J, with 24 bases between. The CDR3 has 18 residues. The CDR3 protein is CASSRVMDRPRGKETQYF. For the CDR3, the DNA is TGTGCCAGCAGCCGAGTCATGGATCGACCCCGGGGGAAAGAGACCCAGTACTTC.

The sample holds many counts of this clonotype. The chain carries TRBV5-5 and TRBJ2-7; 8 bases line up with TRBD1. With V trimmed by 3 bases and J by 3 bases, 8 bases remained unmatched. This CDR3 region has 15 residues. Germline-derived CDR1 and CDR2 are SGHKS and YYEKEE (reference sequence). The CDR3 sequence: CASSSRGQVGYEQYF. DNA for the CDR3: TGTGCCAGCAGCTCGCGGGGACAGGTGGGCTACGAGCAGTACTTC.

This clonotype occurred many times. The gene calls are TRBV1 and TRBJ1-2. TRBV1 is reported as a pseudogene. CDR3 length equals 15 residues. The CDR3 region is CTSSLFGATSYGYTF. CDR3 DNA sequence: TGCACCAGCAGCCTATTTGGAGCCACCTCCTATGGCTACACCTTC.

This clonotype was seen more than once but under ten times. This rearrangement joins TRBV6-1 to TRBJ2-7, with 8 bases lining up with TRBD2. The ends lost 5 bases at V and 5 bases at J; junction bases unmatched: 11. The germline gives CDR1 MNHNS, CDR2 SASEGT. The CDR3 is made up of 15 amino acids. The CDR3 sequence is CASSRSSGGSNEQYF. The CDR3 coding sequence is TGTGCCAGCAGTCGATCATCGGGAGGGTCCAACGAGCAGTACTTC.

The V gene is TRBV2, the J gene TRBJ2-7, with 8 bases aligning to TRBD2. Germline values: CDR1 SNHLY, CDR2 FYNNEI. The CDR3 extends over 14 amino acids. CDR3 protein: CTIYEAGVTYEQYF. The CDR3 DNA is TGTACCATCTACGAAGCGGGAGTTACCTACGAGCAGTACTTC.

The V call is TRBV20-1, the J call TRBJ2-7; D ambiguous. This CDR3 is 15 amino acids long. From germline, CDR1 is DFQATT and CDR2 SNEGSKA (reference sequence). The germline V and J ends were trimmed by 7 bases and 3 bases, with 22 bases remaining between them. CDR3 sequence reads: CSGGGIGSRLYEQYF. Here the CDR3 DNA reads TGCAGTGGCGGTGGTATCGGCAGCCGCCTCTACGAGCAGTACTTC.

The chain joins TRBV7-9 to TRBJ2-4; no definite D call. With 5 bases removed from V and 7 bases from J, the gap between germline ends came to 21 bases. The CDR3 contains 16 residues. Germline loops: CDR1 SEHNR, CDR2 FQNEAQ (reference sequence). CDR3 amino acids: CASSPPAGRASNIQYF. As DNA, the CDR3 is TGTGCCAGCAGCCCCCCGGCTGGACGAGCCTCGAACATTCAGTACTTC.

There are many counts of this clonotype. The chain has TRBV20-1 and TRBJ2-5; unclear D gene. Trimming removed 1 base from V and 10 bases from J, with 16 bases in between. CDR1 is DFQATT, CDR2 SNEGSKA, per germline (reference sequence). The CDR3 runs 13 residues. The CDR3 DNA is TGCAGTGCTAGAGTACCAGCTAGATGGGGCCAGTACTTC. This sequence encodes CSARVPARWGQYF.

This clonotype occurred many times. This chain joins TRBV28 and TRBJ1-6; TRBD1 matches at 8 bases. This CDR3 has 15 residues. CDR1 MDHEN and CDR2 SYDVKM come from the germline V gene. V lost 4 bases, J lost 7 bases, and 6 bases stayed unmatched. This CDR3 is CASSYEDRENSPLHF. DNA of the CDR3: TGTGCCAGCAGTTACGAGGACAGGGAGAATTCACCCCTCCACTTT.

This clonotype was picked up many times. This chain links TRBV9 with TRBJ2-5; D gene unclear. Between the trimmed V and J ends, which lost 0 bases and 2 bases, there was a span of 5 bases. Germline V gives CDR1 SGDLS, CDR2 YYNGEE. The CDR3 loop spans 13 amino acids. In DNA, the CDR3 is TGTGCCAGCAGCGTAGGGCAGCAAGAGACCCAGTACTTC. Residues: CASSVGQQETQYF.

This clonotype was recorded many times. The genes are TRBV28 and TRBJ2-4, with 7 nucleotides matching TRBD2. The CDR3 spans 15 residues. V trimming: 7 bases; J trimming: 3 bases; junction bases outside the gene matches: 9. CDR1 MDHEN and CDR2 SYDVKM come from the germline V gene. As DNA, the CDR3 is TGTGCCAGCACCGGGGGGAGCTCAGTCAAAAACATTCAGTACTTC. Translated, it gives CASTGGSSVKNIQYF.

This clonotype was detected a few times. V is TRBV27 and J is TRBJ1-6; 8 bases are a match to TRBD1. Trimming at V came to 2 bases and at J to 13 bases, leaving 7 bases not matched to a gene. The CDR3 is 14 amino acids. The V gene's germline CDR1 is MNHEY and CDR2 SMNVEV (reference sequence). CDR3 in amino acids: CASSLSGQGGPLHF. DNA of the CDR3: TGTGCCAGCAGTTTAAGCGGACAGGGCGGGCCCCTCCACTTT.

The chain is built from TRBV3-1 and TRBJ2-3, with D uncertain. Germline V CDR1 and CDR2: LGHDT, YNNKEL (reference sequence). Trimming removed 4 bases at V and 7 bases at J, with 6 bases between. The CDR3 totals 11 residues. The CDR3 bases are TGTGCCAGCAGCCTCCGGAATACGCAGTATTTT. Translated: CASSLRNTQYF.

This clonotype was picked up many times. The rearrangement uses TRBV5-1 and TRBJ1-4; D uncertain. Germline CDR1 and CDR2: SGHRS and YFSETQ. The V and J ends lost 6 bases and 7 bases respectively, with 22 bases between them. This CDR3 contains 16 residues. CDR3: CASTGTGYPGREKLFF. The CDR3 bases are TGCGCCAGCACTGGAACGGGGTACCCCGGACGTGAAAAACTGTTTTTT.

This clonotype was found many times. The chain has TRBV7-8 and TRBJ2-1; D call uncertain. The V and J ends lost 6 bases and 8 bases respectively, with 17 bases between them. The CDR3 runs 14 residues. Germline V gene lookup returns CDR1 SGHVS and CDR2 FQNEAQ. The CDR3 DNA reads as TGTGCCAGCAGACGTGGGCGAAGGGTGGATGAGCAGTTCTTC. Translation: CASRRGRRVDEQFF.

This clonotype was recorded many times. The CDR3 region is CASSSAAYTGELFF. The CDR3, as DNA: TGTGCCAGCAGTTCGGCGGCATACACCGGGGAGCTGTTTTTT. The V and J genes are TRBV6-5 and TRBJ2-2; the D is unclear. The CDR3 covers 14 residues. V gave up 4 bases and J gave up 3 bases, with 9 bases separating them. Germline V gene data show CDR1 as MNHEY and CDR2 as SVGAGI.

This clonotype was observed at least ten times. The J gene is TRBJ1-5, the V gene TRBV7-2, with TRBD1 matching over 9 bases. The V and J ends lost 6 bases and 8 bases, in that order; junction bases with no gene match: 8. The CDR3 has 14 residues. Germline lookup yields CDR1 SGHTA and CDR2 FQGNSA. The CDR3 DNA reads as TGTGCCAGCAGGGGACAGGGAGTAGGGGAGCCCCAGCATTTT. As protein: CASRGQGVGEPQHF.

This clonotype was observed many times. The chain carries TRBV6-1 and TRBJ1-3; D remains ambiguous. V lost 4 bases, J lost 0 bases, and 13 bases lay in between. The CDR3 length is 16 residues. Per germline, CDR1 MNHNS and CDR2 SASEGT. CDR3 nucleotide sequence: TGTGCCAGCAGTGGTAGTCTCGAGCCCTCTGGAAACACCATATATTTT. This translates into CASSGSLEPSGNTIYF.

This clonotype was counted at least ten times. This chain links TRBV18 with TRBJ1-2; D is possibly TRBD1 (5 bases). Germline V lookup: CDR1 KGHSH, CDR2 LQKENI. The CDR3 is 16 residues long. Trimming pared 6 bases from V and 3 bases from J, leaving 20 bases between. CDR3 amino acids: CASSLTLQGRDYGYTF. The CDR3 nucleotides read TGTGCCAGCTCCCTCACACTCCAGGGACGCGACTATGGCTACACCTTC.

As to this clonotype: Since a much larger clone is just one base distant, this may be a read error. As the CDR3 is not closed by the conserved phenylalanine or tryptophan, this likely results from a read error. This chain links TRBV3-1 with TRBJ2-7; D unresolved. Germline V gene sequence: CDR1 LGHDT, CDR2 YNNKEL (reference sequence). The CDR3 is 14 amino acids. Trimming removed 0 bases from V and 0 bases from J, with 6 bases in between. The CDR3: CASSQDFGSYEQYL. In DNA form, the CDR3 reads TGTGCCAGCAGCCAAGACTTTGGCTCCTACGAGCAGTACTTG.

This clonotype was recorded at least ten times. CDR3 DNA sequence: TGCGCCAGCAGCTTGGCCTTTCACGGGAGCGGTGAAGCTTTCTTT. It specifies CASSLAFHGSGEAFF. This chain links TRBV5-1 with TRBJ1-1; D is ambiguous. The CDR3 has 15 residues. Germline V lookup: CDR1 SGHRS, CDR2 YFSETQ. V lost 0 bases and J 7 bases, leaving 16 bases between the germline ends.

This clonotype was counted many times. CDR3: CASSPGQAKNIQYF. CDR3 coding DNA: TGTGCCAGCAGCCCGGGACAGGCCAAAAACATTCAGTACTTC. This sequence joins TRBV5-4 and TRBJ2-4, with 7 bases fitting TRBD1. The CDR3 runs to 14 residues. Germline lookup yields CDR1 SGHNT and CDR2 YYREEE (reference sequence). With 4 bases clipped from V and 1 base from J, the junction kept 2 bases outside the gene matches.

The chain uses TRBV6-2 or TRBV6-3 and TRBJ2-2; the D gene is possibly TRBD2 (5 bases). V lost 0 bases, J lost 6 bases, and 11 bases lay in between. The germline CDR1 and CDR2 sequences are MNHEY and SVGEGT. This CDR3 spans 15 amino acids. CDR3 amino acids: CASSYSRVRAGELFF. Here the CDR3 DNA reads TGTGCCAGCAGTTACTCGAGGGTCCGAGCCGGGGAGCTGTTTTTT.